This T cell receptor beta chain is from a study of blood T cell repertoires in COVID-19 (dated by TCRdb to the early 2020s). About the study as a whole: Samples covering the acute and convalescent phases of COVID-19 were provided by collaborators in the United States, Italy and Spain. The prospective study material was composed of cDNA or gDNA derived from T cells, B-cell-depleted T cells, or PBMCs. Deeply sampled blood TCRbeta repertoires from subjects exposed to, actively infected with, or recovered from COVID-19 were included in the dataset. The repertoires were made available in a free public database intended to serve as a resource for research on the immune response to SARS-CoV-2. The samples were drawn from two sources: the first 160 participants of the ongoing ImmuneRACE study, and approximately 1,300 subjects contributed by 6 global collaborators. Nearly every sample came with metadata listing a de-identified subject ID, COVID-19 status, age in years and sex. Where HLA class I and class II types were available, the types were taken from metadata supplied by the sample provider, not from assay-based typing. General conclusions and limits of the study: The amount of clinical and demographic metadata varied by source and participant and was provided uncurated.

To note about this clone: Its target antigen remains unknown. Nothing much larger sits one base from this clone, and base qualities are not available.

Collaborating institutions collected whole blood in K2EDTA tubes following their own protocols. For TCRbeta analysis, collaborators shipped samples in one of three forms: frozen whole blood, isolated PBMCs, or DNA extracted from either of those sample types. The immunoSEQ Assay, a bias-controlled multiplex PCR, was used to amplify TCRbeta CDR3 regions from genomic DNA. The authors processed their data as follows. Nucleated cell counts per sample were estimated from amplification of reference gene primers within the assay. To quantify the absolute abundance of each unique TCRbeta CDR3 rearrangement, sequence reads were collapsed and filtered. For each sample, productive Simpson clonality was calculated as the square root of Simpson's diversity index over productive rearrangements. TCRdb retrieved this table from immuneACCESS and kept in-frame rearrangements only. Not all clones are present; in checked studies, unresolved V genes account for under half, and no reason is known for the remainder. The V and J calls and clone size were taken over from that table, and D and trimming were inferred from the DNA. The sample includes 65,000 or so clones, with over 60% observed a single time. The top ten constitute about 6.4% of the sample.

CDR3 length: 13 amino acids, cysteine to phenylalanine. Only CDR3 DNA is held: 39 bases, read in frame from base 1. V and J lose 5 bases and 2 bases, and a span of 9 bases separates them. Sequencing used peripheral blood. The clonotype originates from a woman aged 50 to 65 with active or convalescent COVID-19. The chain uses TRBV12-3 or TRBV12-4 and TRBJ2-5; the D gene is possibly TRBD1, with 6 bases matching. In nucleotides, the sequence is TGTGCCAGCAGTCCAGGGGCTCAAGAGACCCAGTACTTC. It translates to CASSPGAQETQYF.